This entry lists 2 T cell receptor beta chains sequenced from one sample in a study of cytomegalovirus exposure and HLA in healthy donors (dated by TCRdb to 2015 to 2018). Libraries were constructed by the immunoSEQ multiplex PCR assay. The multiplex PCR relied on a mix of 60 forward primers for TCR Vbeta segments and 13 reverse primers for TCR Jbeta segments. TCRdb's version of the immuneACCESS table is confined to in-frame rearrangements and falls short of the full clone set. An unresolved V gene accounts for under half of the shortfall where checked; the remainder is of unknown origin. Across this sample there are 95,000 to 150,000 clones, with approximately 76% seen only once. The biggest ten clones account for roughly 31% of the sample. Sequencing was done on a sample of PBMCs. The receptors shown here come from a man aged 55 to 70 in good health and CMV-seropositive.

The chain employs TRBV28 and TRBJ2-2; 8 nucleotides align to TRBD1. CDR1 MDHEN and CDR2 SYDVKM come from the germline V gene. V was pared by 5 bases and J by 5 bases, with 10 bases of the junction left unmatched. This CDR3 is 16 amino acids long. The CDR3 reads CASSNRWDRYTGELFF. CDR3 in DNA: TGTGCCAGCAGTAATAGGTGGGACAGGTATACCGGGGAGCTGTTTTTT.

The rearrangement uses TRBV18 and TRBJ2-2; 10 bases agree with TRBD1. CDR3 length: 16 amino acids. V gave up 1 base and J gave up 5 bases; unmatched junction bases: 4. Germline CDR1 reads KGHSH; CDR2 reads LQKENI. The CDR3 nucleotides read TGTGCCAGCTCACCACTGGGACAGGGGCAAACCGGGGAGCTGTTTTTT. This translates into CASSPLGQGQTGELFF. Based on the CDR3 plus reference TRBV18 and TRBJ2-2, the full variable domain is NAGVMQNPRHLVRRRGQEARLRCSPMKGHSHVYWYRQLPEEGLKFMVYLQKENIIDESGMPKERFSAEFPKEGPSILRIQQVVRGDSAAYFCASSPLGQGQTGELFFGEGSRLTVL.